The rows below give T cell receptor beta chains drawn from one sample of a study of Ad26.COV2.S vaccination and SARS-CoV-2 variants. Method: immunoSEQ multiplex PCR; TCRdb's copy keeps in-frame clones and lacks some. The sample has around 300,000 clones; about 88% are singletons. The source material was peripheral blood, sampled in a trial of Ad26.COV2.S vaccine versus placebo. The receptors shown here come from a person aged 18-65 years who received the Ad26.COV2.S COVID-19 vaccine or a placebo. The CDR3 runs from the conserved cysteine through the conserved F or W. The D gene is left open where the match is weak. Part of the rows lack a size; the others show once, few, many or a class for expanded clones.

J gene: TRBJ2-5
V gene: TRBV11-3
D gene: TRBD1
clone size: .
CDR3 protein: CASSSDRHRETQYF
CDR3 DNA: TGTGCCAGCAGCTCGGACAGGCATCGGGAGACCCAGTACTTC

J gene: TRBJ2-7
V gene: TRBV28
D gene: .
clone size: .
CDR3 protein: CASGPPPTRSEQYF
CDR3 DNA: TGTGCCAGCGGCCCCCCTCCTACGAGGTCCGAGCAGTACTTC

J gene: TRBJ2-7
V gene: TRBV7-6
D gene: TRBD2
clone size: .
CDR3 protein: CASSQGLAHDYEQYF
CDR3 DNA: TGTGCCAGCAGCCAAGGACTAGCCCATGACTACGAGCAGTACTTC

J gene: TRBJ2-7
V gene: TRBV7-7
D gene: .
clone size: .
CDR3 protein: CASSSALDKRNYEQYF
CDR3 DNA: TGTGCCAGCAGCTCTGCACTCGACAAGAGGAACTACGAGCAGTACTTC

J gene: TRBJ2-7
V gene: TRBV28
D gene: TRBD1
clone size: .
CDR3 protein: CASSPGQGVDEQYF
CDR3 DNA: TGTGCCAGCAGTCCCGGACAGGGGGTCGACGAGCAGTACTTC

J gene: TRBJ2-1
V gene: TRBV19
D gene: TRBD1
clone size: .
CDR3 protein: CASRRQGLSYNEQFF
CDR3 DNA: TGTGCCAGTAGGAGACAGGGGTTATCCTACAATGAGCAGTTCTTC

J gene: TRBJ1-4
V gene: TRBV6-1
D gene: .
clone size: .
CDR3 protein: CASSEGPANEKLFF
CDR3 DNA: TGTGCCAGCAGTGAAGGGCCGGCTAATGAAAAACTGTTTTTT

J gene: TRBJ2-6
V gene: TRBV18
D gene: .
clone size: .
CDR3 protein: CASSRAGPTSGANVLTF
CDR3 DNA: TGTGCCAGCTCACGCGCGGGACCGACCTCTGGGGCCAACGTCCTGACTTTC

J gene: TRBJ1-1
V gene: TRBV30
D gene: .
clone size: .
CDR3 protein: CAWKAGDTEAFF
CDR3 DNA: TGTGCCTGGAAGGCAGGGGACACTGAAGCTTTCTTT

J gene: TRBJ1-5
V gene: TRBV7-2
D gene: .
clone size: .
CDR3 protein: CASSLSGVTVNQPQHF
CDR3 DNA: TGTGCCAGCAGCTTAAGTGGCGTAACAGTCAATCAGCCCCAGCATTTT

J gene: TRBJ2-5
V gene: TRBV6-5
D gene: TRBD2
clone size: .
CDR3 protein: CASSIAGPGTQYF
CDR3 DNA: TGTGCCAGCAGCATAGCGGGCCCTGGGACCCAGTACTTC

J gene: TRBJ2-7
V gene: TRBV13
D gene: TRBD1
clone size: .
CDR3 protein: CASSEGQGAESEQYF
CDR3 DNA: TGTGCCAGCAGCGAGGGACAGGGGGCAGAGTCCGAGCAGTACTTC

J gene: TRBJ2-7
V gene: TRBV9
D gene: .
clone size: .
CDR3 protein: CASSVVDQSYEQYF
CDR3 DNA: TGTGCCAGCAGCGTAGTGGATCAGTCCTACGAGCAGTACTTC

J gene: TRBJ2-7
V gene: TRBV7-2
D gene: TRBD1
clone size: .
CDR3 protein: CASSPRTGAYEQYF
CDR3 DNA: TGTGCCAGCAGCCCCCGGACAGGAGCCTACGAGCAGTACTTC

J gene: TRBJ1-5
V gene: TRBV7-2
D gene: TRBD1
clone size: .
CDR3 protein: CASSSKNRGQPQHF
CDR3 DNA: TGTGCCAGCAGCTCAAAAAACAGGGGCCAGCCCCAGCATTTT

J gene: TRBJ2-3
V gene: TRBV3-1/TRBV3-2
D gene: TRBD2
clone size: .
CDR3 protein: CASSPNSGGPRFTDTQYF
CDR3 DNA: TGTGCCAGCAGCCCTAATAGCGGGGGGCCAAGATTCACAGATACGCAGTATTTT

J gene: TRBJ2-1
V gene: TRBV19
D gene: .
clone size: .
CDR3 protein: CASSGSSGISYNEQFF
CDR3 DNA: TGTGCCAGTAGTGGGTCGTCAGGGATCTCCTACAATGAGCAGTTCTTC

J gene: TRBJ1-1
V gene: TRBV18
D gene: .
clone size: .
CDR3 protein: CASSPVGIEAFF
CDR3 DNA: TGTGCCAGCTCGCCCGTTGGGATTGAAGCTTTCTTT

J gene: TRBJ2-1
V gene: TRBV5-4
D gene: .
clone size: .
CDR3 protein: CASSLVANSYNEQFF
CDR3 DNA: TGTGCCAGCAGCTTGGTGGCCAACTCCTACAATGAGCAGTTCTTC

J gene: TRBJ2-2
V gene: TRBV19
D gene: TRBD2
clone size: .
CDR3 protein: CASSIGGLANTGELFF
CDR3 DNA: TGTGCCAGTAGTATAGGAGGACTAGCGAACACCGGGGAGCTGTTTTTT

J gene: TRBJ1-6
V gene: TRBV28
D gene: TRBD1
clone size: .
CDR3 protein: CASERTGVNSPLHF
CDR3 DNA: TGTGCCAGCGAGCGGACAGGGGTTAATTCACCCCTCCACTTT

J gene: TRBJ1-2
V gene: TRBV6-1
D gene: TRBD1
clone size: .
CDR3 protein: CASSDRQGWGGYTF
CDR3 DNA: TGTGCCAGCAGTGACCGACAGGGATGGGGGGGCTACACCTTC

J gene: TRBJ1-1
V gene: TRBV19
D gene: .
clone size: .
CDR3 protein: CASRTRGLVTEAFF
CDR3 DNA: TGTGCCAGTAGAACTAGGGGTTTGGTCACTGAAGCTTTCTTT

J gene: TRBJ1-6
V gene: TRBV6-1
D gene: .
clone size: few
CDR3 protein: CASSEGTPGYNASPLHF
CDR3 DNA: TGTGCCAGCAGTGAAGGTACCCCAGGGTATAATGCTTCACCCCTCCACTTT

J gene: TRBJ1-3
V gene: TRBV14
D gene: .
clone size: .
CDR3 protein: CASSIRPDSLGSGNTIYF
CDR3 DNA: TGTGCCAGCAGCATCCGACCGGACAGCCTCGGGTCTGGAAACACCATATATTTT

J gene: TRBJ1-2
V gene: TRBV5-1
D gene: TRBD1
clone size: many
CDR3 protein: CASSVGQANFSPPNGYTF
CDR3 DNA: TGCGCCAGCAGCGTGGGACAGGCCAATTTTTCCCCTCCGAATGGCTACACCTTC

J gene: TRBJ1-2
V gene: TRBV19
D gene: TRBD1
clone size: .
CDR3 protein: CASRTGTTNYGYTF
CDR3 DNA: TGTGCCAGTAGGACAGGGACAACCAACTATGGCTACACCTTC

J gene: TRBJ2-7
V gene: TRBV28
D gene: TRBD2
clone size: .
CDR3 protein: CASSPPERSGIVYF
CDR3 DNA: TGTGCCAGCAGTCCCCCGGAGCGGAGCGGGATCGTGTACTTC

J gene: TRBJ1-1
V gene: TRBV5-4
D gene: .
clone size: once
CDR3 protein: CASSLALYTEAFF
CDR3 DNA: TGTGCCAGCAGCTTGGCACTATATACTGAAGCTTTCTTT

J gene: TRBJ2-7
V gene: TRBV7-2
D gene: .
clone size: .
CDR3 protein: CASSLEVGEQYF
CDR3 DNA: TGTGCCAGCAGCTTAGAGGTGGGCGAGCAGTACTTC

J gene: TRBJ1-2
V gene: TRBV12-3/TRBV12-4
D gene: TRBD1
clone size: few
CDR3 protein: CASSPDRGGYTF
CDR3 DNA: TGTGCCAGCAGCCCTGACAGGGGCGGCTACACCTTC

J gene: TRBJ2-5
V gene: TRBV6-4
D gene: .
clone size: .
CDR3 protein: CASSPRYFQAGETQYF
CDR3 DNA: TGTGCCAGCAGTCCCCGGTACTTCCAGGCCGGAGAGACCCAGTACTTC

J gene: TRBJ1-1
V gene: TRBV27
D gene: .
clone size: .
CDR3 protein: CASSPRGAHVAFF
CDR3 DNA: TGTGCCAGCAGTCCCCGGGGAGCGCACGTAGCTTTCTTT

J gene: TRBJ1-5
V gene: TRBV2
D gene: .
clone size: once
CDR3 protein: CASSPQPSNQPQHF
CDR3 DNA: TGTGCCAGCAGCCCACAGCCAAGCAATCAGCCCCAGCATTTT

J gene: TRBJ2-7
V gene: TRBV7-2
D gene: TRBD1
clone size: .
CDR3 protein: CASSLRQGTTRRYF
CDR3 DNA: TGTGCCAGCAGCTTACGACAGGGTACGACGAGGCGGTACTTC

J gene: TRBJ2-7
V gene: TRBV6-6
D gene: TRBD1
clone size: .
CDR3 protein: CASNGPDRGLTYEQYF
CDR3 DNA: TGTGCCAGCAACGGACCAGACAGGGGGTTAACCTACGAGCAGTACTTC

J gene: TRBJ1-2
V gene: TRBV6-1
D gene: .
clone size: .
CDR3 protein: CASSERGHGPENYGYTF
CDR3 DNA: TGTGCCAGCAGTGAAAGGGGACACGGCCCGGAGAACTATGGCTACACCTTC

J gene: TRBJ1-1
V gene: TRBV6-2/TRBV6-3
D gene: .
clone size: .
CDR3 protein: CASSYSRGRGMSAFF
CDR3 DNA: TGTGCCAGCAGTTACTCGCGGGGGCGCGGTATGTCAGCTTTCTTT

J gene: TRBJ1-3
V gene: TRBV28
D gene: .
clone size: .
CDR3 protein: CASSLSHVSGNTIYF
CDR3 DNA: TGTGCCAGCAGCCTATCTCATGTCTCTGGAAACACCATATATTTT

J gene: TRBJ1-6
V gene: TRBV7-8
D gene: TRBD1
clone size: .
CDR3 protein: CASSLDRENSPLHF
CDR3 DNA: TGTGCCAGCAGCCTCGACAGGGAAAATTCACCCCTCCACTTT

J gene: TRBJ1-1
V gene: TRBV28
D gene: .
clone size: .
CDR3 protein: CASSLGSGRTTEAFF
CDR3 DNA: TGTGCCAGCAGTTTGGGGTCAGGGCGGACCACTGAAGCTTTCTTT

J gene: TRBJ2-1
V gene: TRBV7-9
D gene: .
clone size: .
CDR3 protein: CASSLVFGRNEQFF
CDR3 DNA: TGTGCCAGCAGCTTAGTCTTCGGACGGAATGAGCAGTTCTTC

J gene: TRBJ1-5
V gene: TRBV4-3
D gene: .
clone size: .
CDR3 protein: CASSQDREQPQHF
CDR3 DNA: TGCGCCAGCAGCCAAGATAGGGAACAGCCCCAGCATTTT

J gene: TRBJ2-1
V gene: TRBV24-1
D gene: TRBD1
clone size: .
CDR3 protein: CATSDSWTGDREQFF
CDR3 DNA: TGTGCCACCAGTGATTCTTGGACAGGGGATAGGGAGCAGTTCTTC

J gene: TRBJ1-1
V gene: TRBV5-8
D gene: .
clone size: .
CDR3 protein: CASRDRLDREAFF
CDR3 DNA: TGTGCCAGCAGGGACCGCCTGGACCGTGAAGCTTTCTTT

J gene: TRBJ1-1
V gene: TRBV4-3
D gene: .
clone size: .
CDR3 protein: CASSHRQPNTEAFF
CDR3 DNA: TGCGCCAGCAGCCACCGACAGCCGAACACTGAAGCTTTCTTT

J gene: TRBJ1-4
V gene: TRBV6-5
D gene: .
clone size: .
CDR3 protein: CASRGLEKLFF
CDR3 DNA: TGTGCCAGCAGGGGGCTAGAAAAACTGTTTTTT